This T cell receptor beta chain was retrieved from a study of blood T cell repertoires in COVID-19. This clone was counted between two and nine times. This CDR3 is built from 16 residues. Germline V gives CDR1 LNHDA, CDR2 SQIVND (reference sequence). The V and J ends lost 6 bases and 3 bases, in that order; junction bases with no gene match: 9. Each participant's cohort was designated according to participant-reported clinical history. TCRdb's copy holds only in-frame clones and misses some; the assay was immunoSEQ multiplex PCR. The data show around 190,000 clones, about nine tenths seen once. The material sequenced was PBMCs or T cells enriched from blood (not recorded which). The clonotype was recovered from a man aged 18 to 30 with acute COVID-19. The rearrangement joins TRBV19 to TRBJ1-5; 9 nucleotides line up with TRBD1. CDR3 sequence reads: CASRVQGASDNQPQHF. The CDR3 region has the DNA TGTGCCAGTAGGGTACAGGGGGCGAGTGACAATCAGCCCCAGCATTTT.